This T cell receptor beta chain originates from a study of cytomegalovirus exposure and HLA in healthy donors. Study findings and constraints: CMV serostatus stood as the only immune exposure information on hand.

The primer mix had 60 Vbeta and 13 Jbeta primers. Repertoires were generated with immunoSEQ multiplex PCR, while TCRdb's copy carries only in-frame clones and drops some. The data hold fewer than 300,000 clones, with about 80% observed a single time. For this clone: Its antigen is not identified.

V lost 3 bases and J lost 1, with 7 bases in between. Germline V lookup: CDR1 LNHDA, CDR2 SQIVND (reference sequence). The CDR3 extends over 14 amino acids. The TCR was taken from a girl aged 2-10 years in good health and CMV-seronegative. Sequenced input: PBMCs. The chain uses TRBV19 and TRBJ1-3; no clear D gene. CDR3 DNA sequence: TGTGCCAGTAGTATTCAGTCGTCTGGAAACACCATATATTTT. Protein: CASSIQSSGNTIYF.